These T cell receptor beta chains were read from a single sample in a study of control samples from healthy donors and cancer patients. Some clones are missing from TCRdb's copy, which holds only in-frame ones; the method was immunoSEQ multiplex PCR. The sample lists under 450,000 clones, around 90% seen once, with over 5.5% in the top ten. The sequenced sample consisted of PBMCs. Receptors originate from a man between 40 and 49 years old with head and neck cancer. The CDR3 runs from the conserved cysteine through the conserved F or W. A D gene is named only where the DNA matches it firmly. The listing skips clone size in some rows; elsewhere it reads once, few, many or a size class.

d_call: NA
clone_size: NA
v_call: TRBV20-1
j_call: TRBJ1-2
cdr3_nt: TGCAGTGCCACGTTGGGGCAGTACACCTTC
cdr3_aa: CSATLGQYTF

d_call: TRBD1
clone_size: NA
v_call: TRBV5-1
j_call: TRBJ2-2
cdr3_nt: TGCGCCAGCAGCTCGGGACAGGGGAACACCGGGGAGCTGTTTTTT
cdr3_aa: CASSSGQGNTGELFF

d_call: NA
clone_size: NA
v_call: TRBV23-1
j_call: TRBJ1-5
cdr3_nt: TGCGCCAGCAGTCAGGGCTGGCAGAGCAATCAGCCCCAGCATTTT
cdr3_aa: CASSQGWQSNQPQHF

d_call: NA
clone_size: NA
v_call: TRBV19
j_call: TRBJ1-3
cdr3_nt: TGTGCCAGTAGTATAGGACGAGGGGATGGAAACACCATATATTTT
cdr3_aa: CASSIGRGDGNTIYF

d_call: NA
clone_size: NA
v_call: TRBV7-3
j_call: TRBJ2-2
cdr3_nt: TGTGCCAGCAGCTCGACCTTGGGGGCCGGGGAGCTGTTTTTT
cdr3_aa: CASSSTLGAGELFF

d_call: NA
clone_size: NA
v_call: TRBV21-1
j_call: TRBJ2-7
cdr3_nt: TGTGCCAGCAGCCGGGTCCTAGCTCAAAGCTCCTACGAGCAGTACTTC
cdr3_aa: CASSRVLAQSSYEQYF

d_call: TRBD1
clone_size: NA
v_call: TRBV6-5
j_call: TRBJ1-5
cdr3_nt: TGTGCCAGCAGCGAGGGGGCATGGCAGCCCCAGCATTTT
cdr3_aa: CASSEGAWQPQHF

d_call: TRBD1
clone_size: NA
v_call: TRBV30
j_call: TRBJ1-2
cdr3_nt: TGTGCCTGGAACAGGGGTTTGCGGGCGGACTATGGCTACACCTTC
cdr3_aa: CAWNRGLRADYGYTF

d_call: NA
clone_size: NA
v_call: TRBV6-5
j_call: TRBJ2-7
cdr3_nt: TGTGCCACCGGGCCGGAACCATCCTACGAGCAGTACTTC
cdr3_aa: CATGPEPSYEQYF

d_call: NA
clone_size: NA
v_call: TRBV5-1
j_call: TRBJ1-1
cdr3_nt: TGCGCCAGCAGCTTGCTCCGCTCGGAGACTGAAGCTTTCTTT
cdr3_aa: CASSLLRSETEAFF

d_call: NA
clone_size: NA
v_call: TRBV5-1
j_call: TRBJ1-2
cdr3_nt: TGCGCCAGCAGCTTGGACAGAAGTGGCTACACCTTC
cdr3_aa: CASSLDRSGYTF

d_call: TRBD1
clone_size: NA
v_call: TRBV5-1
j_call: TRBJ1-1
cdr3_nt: TGCGCCAGCGCCCTGAGACAGGGAGAGGTCGAGGAAGCTTTCTTT
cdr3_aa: CASALRQGEVEEAFF

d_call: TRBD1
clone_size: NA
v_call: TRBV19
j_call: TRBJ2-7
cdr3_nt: TGTGCCAGTAGTACCGTGACAGGGTTATACGAGCAGTACTTC
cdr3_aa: CASSTVTGLYEQYF

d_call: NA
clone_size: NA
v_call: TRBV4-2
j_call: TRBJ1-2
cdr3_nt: TGTGCCAGCAGCCAATCATTGGATCTGGCGGATAACTATGGCTACACCTTC
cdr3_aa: CASSQSLDLADNYGYTF

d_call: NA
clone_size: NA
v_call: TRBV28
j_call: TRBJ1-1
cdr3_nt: TGTGCCAGCAGTTCTCCCTCCCGTGAAGCTTTCTTT
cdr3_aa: CASSSPSREAFF

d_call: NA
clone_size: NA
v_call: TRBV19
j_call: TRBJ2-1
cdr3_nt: TGTGCCAGTAGTATATACCCGACGAGGGAGCAGTTCTTC
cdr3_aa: CASSIYPTREQFF

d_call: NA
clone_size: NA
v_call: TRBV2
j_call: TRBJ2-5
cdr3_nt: TGTGCCAGCAGTGAAGGAAGACCCGGGAAAGAGACCCAGTACTTC
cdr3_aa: CASSEGRPGKETQYF

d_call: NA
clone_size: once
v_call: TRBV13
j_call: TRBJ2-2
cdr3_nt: TGTGCCAGCGGCAGGGACCCCGGGGAGCTGTTTTTT
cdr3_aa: CASGRDPGELFF

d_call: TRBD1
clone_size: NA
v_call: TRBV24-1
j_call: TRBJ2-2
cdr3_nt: TGTGCCACCAGTGATTCAGGGGGCAGGCACACCGGGGAGCTGTTTTTT
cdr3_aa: CATSDSGGRHTGELFF

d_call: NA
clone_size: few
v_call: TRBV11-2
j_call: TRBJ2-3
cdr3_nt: TGTGCCAGCAGCTTCCCGGGCCCAGATACGCAGTATTTT
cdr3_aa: CASSFPGPDTQYF

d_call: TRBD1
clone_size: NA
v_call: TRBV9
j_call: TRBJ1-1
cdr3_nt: TGTGCCAGCGGGTCAAGGGGGCCTGAAGCTTTCTTT
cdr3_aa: CASGSRGPEAFF

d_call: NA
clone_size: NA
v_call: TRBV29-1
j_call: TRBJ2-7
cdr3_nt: TGCAGCGTTGAAGTGACAGGTACCTACGAGCAGTACTTC
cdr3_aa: CSVEVTGTYEQYF

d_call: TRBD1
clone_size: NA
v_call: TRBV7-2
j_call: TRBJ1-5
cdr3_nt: TGTGCCAGCAGCTTAGTACGGGCAGGGGGCCTCAATCAGCCCCAGCATTTT
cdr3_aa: CASSLVRAGGLNQPQHF

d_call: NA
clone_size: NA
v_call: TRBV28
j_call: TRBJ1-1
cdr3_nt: TGTGCCAGCACCTTGACTTTGAACACTGAAGCTTTCTTT
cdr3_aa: CASTLTLNTEAFF

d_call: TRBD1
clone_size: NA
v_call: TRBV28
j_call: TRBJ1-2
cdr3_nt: TGTGCCAGCAGTGCTCACAGGGGTAGCTACACCTTC
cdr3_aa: CASSAHRGSYTF

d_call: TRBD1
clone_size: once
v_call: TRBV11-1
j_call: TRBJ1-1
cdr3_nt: TGTGCCAGCAGCCCTGGGGACAGATTAAACACTGAAGCTTTCTTT
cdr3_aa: CASSPGDRLNTEAFF

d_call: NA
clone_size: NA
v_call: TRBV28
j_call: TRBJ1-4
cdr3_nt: TGTGCCAGCAGTTTAGGGGGGTATGAAAAACTGTTTTTT
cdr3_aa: CASSLGGYEKLFF

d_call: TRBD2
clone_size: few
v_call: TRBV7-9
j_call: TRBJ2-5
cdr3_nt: TGTGCCAGCTCCCAAGCGGCGGGGGGCATTACTCAAGAGACCCAGTACTTC
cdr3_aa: CASSQAAGGITQETQYF

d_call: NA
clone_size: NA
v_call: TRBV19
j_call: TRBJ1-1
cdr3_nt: TGTGCCAGTAGTATCAGCAGGGGAGACACTGAAGCTTTCTTT
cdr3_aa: CASSISRGDTEAFF

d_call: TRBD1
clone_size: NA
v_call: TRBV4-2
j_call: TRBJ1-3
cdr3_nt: TGTGCCAGCAGCCACACCGGGACAGGGGCTAAGAACACCATATATTTT
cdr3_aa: CASSHTGTGAKNTIYF

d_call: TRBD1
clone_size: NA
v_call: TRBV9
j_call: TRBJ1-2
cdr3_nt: TGTGCCAGCAGCGTCCTACAGGGGGCTGGGTATGGCTACACCTTC
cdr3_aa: CASSVLQGAGYGYTF

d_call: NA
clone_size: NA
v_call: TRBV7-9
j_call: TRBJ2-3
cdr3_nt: TGTGCCAGCAGCCAGGGGTCTCCTAGCACAGATACGCAGTATTTT
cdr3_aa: CASSQGSPSTDTQYF

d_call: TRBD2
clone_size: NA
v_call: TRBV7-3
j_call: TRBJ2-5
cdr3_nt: TGTGCCAGCAGCCGGGGACTAGCGGGTAATCAAGAGACCCAGTACTTC
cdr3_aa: CASSRGLAGNQETQYF

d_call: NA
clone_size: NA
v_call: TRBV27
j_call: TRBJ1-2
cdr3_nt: TGTGCCAGCAGCCCTCACAATAACTATGGCTACACCTTC
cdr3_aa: CASSPHNNYGYTF

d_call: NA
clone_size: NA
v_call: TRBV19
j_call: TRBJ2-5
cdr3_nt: TGTGCCAGTAGGGACCGAGGAGAACAACGGACCCAGTACTTC
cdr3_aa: CASRDRGEQRTQYF

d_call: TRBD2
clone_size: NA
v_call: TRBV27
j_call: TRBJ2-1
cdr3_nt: TGTGCCAGCACCTACCCCGGGCTAGCGGGCAATGAGCAGTTCTTC
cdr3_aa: CASTYPGLAGNEQFF

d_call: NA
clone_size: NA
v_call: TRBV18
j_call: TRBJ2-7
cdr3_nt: TGTGCCAGCTCACCCGCCGTGAACGCCTACGAGCAGTACTTC
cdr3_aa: CASSPAVNAYEQYF

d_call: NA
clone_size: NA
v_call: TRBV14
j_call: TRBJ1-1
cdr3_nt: TGTGCCAGCAGCCTTGGACGTACGAACACTGAAGCTTTCTTT
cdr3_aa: CASSLGRTNTEAFF

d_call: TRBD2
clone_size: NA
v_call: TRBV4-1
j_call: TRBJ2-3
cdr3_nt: TGCGCCAGCAGCCCCTTAGCGGGGGTGCAAGATACGCAGTATTTT
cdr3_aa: CASSPLAGVQDTQYF

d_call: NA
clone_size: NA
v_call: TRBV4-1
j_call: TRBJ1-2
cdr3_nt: TGCGCCAGCAGCCATATAGTGGGACAATTTGAGTATGGCTACACCTTC
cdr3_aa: CASSHIVGQFEYGYTF